The clone carrying this T cell receptor beta chain was observed a single time. V was cut by 1 base and J by 5 bases, with 11 bases left in between. The CDR3 is 14 amino acids. Germline CDR1 is SGHTA and CDR2 is FQGNSA. The data were obtained in a study of shared clonotypes between healthy human individuals. When replicate PCRs were run on sorted subsets, they used roughly 0.2 ug DNA, some 30,000 T cell genomes. Profiling relied on immunoSEQ multiplex PCR, and the TCRdb table lists in-frame clones only, not all of them. The table has 2 million to 2.5 million clones, nearly 97% seen once; the top ten hold roughly 0.13%. Healthy HIV-negative adults without recent acute infections or vaccinations served as donors.

The rearrangement joins TRBV7-2 to TRBJ2-5, with D uncertain. This TCR came from a man between 18 and 29 years old in good health. Source material: naive CD4+ T cells sorted from blood. As to subset: CD45RA+ positively selected. This CDR3 reads CASSLEASVETQYF. The CDR3 DNA follows: TGTGCCAGCAGCTTAGAGGCCAGCGTCGAGACCCAGTACTTC.